A selection of T cell receptor beta chains follows, all from one sample in a study of shared clonotypes between healthy human individuals. Method: immunoSEQ multiplex PCR; TCRdb's copy keeps in-frame clones and lacks some. The data contain some 1,600,000 clones, 98% of them singletons. The sample comprised naive CD4+ T cells sorted from blood. The receptors were sampled from a man aged 25-45 years in good health. The CDR3 runs from the conserved cysteine through the conserved F or W. D genes are given only for firm matches. A row's size may be missing; if present it is once, few, many or a size class.

J	size	V	D	DNA	CDR3
TRBJ2-6	-	TRBV2	TRBD1	TGTGCCAGCATTCGGGACAGGGCCTCGGCGGGGGCCAACGTCCTGACTTTC	CASIRDRASAGANVLTF
TRBJ2-5	-	TRBV18	TRBD1	TGTGCCAGCTCGCAGGACAGGGGGCAAGAGACCCAGTACTTC	CASSQDRGQETQYF
TRBJ2-5	-	TRBV1	-	TGCACCAGCAGCCAAGGACCCTGCCGGGGTAGCGGCCAAGAGACCCAGTACTTC	CTSSQGPCRGSGQETQYF
TRBJ2-1	-	TRBV11-2	-	TGTGCCAGCAGCCAGGACAGACTCGATGAGCAGTTCTTC	CASSQDRLDEQFF
TRBJ1-1	-	TRBV6-6	-	TGTGCCAGCAGACCCATCTGGACAGTGTTCACTGAAGCTTTCTTT	CASRPIWTVFTEAFF
TRBJ2-5	-	TRBV11-3	-	TGTGCCAGCAGCTTAGGAGTCCCAGGGGCTCAAGAGACCCAGTACTTC	CASSLGVPGAQETQYF
TRBJ2-7	-	TRBV4-3	-	TGCGCCAGCAGCCAAGATTTAGGGGTCCACTACGAGCAGTACTTC	CASSQDLGVHYEQYF
TRBJ2-2	-	TRBV5-6	-	TGTGCCAGCAGCTCCATGGACTTCCTGGGGGGGGAGCTGTTTTTT	CASSSMDFLGGELFF
TRBJ2-2	-	TRBV5-1	-	TGCGCCAGCAGCTCTCGTCCCGGTACCGGGGAGCTGTTTTTT	CASSSRPGTGELFF
TRBJ2-3	-	TRBV7-2	-	TGTGCCAGCCTTATGGCGCGAGTCACAGATACGCAGTATTTT	CASLMARVTDTQYF
TRBJ2-3	-	TRBV11-2	-	TGTGCCAGCAGCTTATCCCGGACAGTTTCCACAGATACGCAGTATTTT	CASSLSRTVSTDTQYF
TRBJ1-4	-	TRBV5-1	-	TGCGCCAGCAGCCCGGGCTTTACGCCAACTAATGAAAAACTGTTTTTT	CASSPGFTPTNEKLFF
TRBJ2-2	-	TRBV18	-	TGTGCCAGCTCCCCTGACAGATACACCGGGGAGCTGTTTTTT	CASSPDRYTGELFF
TRBJ1-2	-	TRBV29-1	-	TGCAGCGTTGTTGGCAGAGCGAACTATGGCTACACCTTC	CSVVGRANYGYTF
TRBJ1-5	-	TRBV6-6	TRBD1	TGTGCCAGCAGTCCGACAGGGGCCCAGCCCCAGCATTTT	CASSPTGAQPQHF
TRBJ2-5	-	TRBV11-2	-	TGTGCCAGCAGCTTAGTTGCGGCCCAAGAGACCCAGTACTTC	CASSLVAAQETQYF
TRBJ1-1	-	TRBV7-2	TRBD1	TGTGCCAGCAGCCTGGGACAGGGGGCGCGTGTAGCTTTCTTT	CASSLGQGARVAFF
TRBJ2-3	-	TRBV7-2	TRBD2	TGTGCCAGCAGCTTACACCCGACTAGCGGGAGGGCCACAGATACGCAGTATTTT	CASSLHPTSGRATDTQYF
TRBJ1-2	-	TRBV28	TRBD1	TGTGCCAGCAGTTTAGCGGGGGACAGCCGATTATATGGCTACACCTTC	CASSLAGDSRLYGYTF
TRBJ1-1	-	TRBV19	-	TGTGCCAGTAGTATAGGTGTTCGCGGTAGTGAAGCTTTCTTT	CASSIGVRGSEAFF
TRBJ1-3	-	TRBV15	-	TGTGCCACCAGCAGAGATGTCGGCTCTGGAAACACCATATATTTT	CATSRDVGSGNTIYF
TRBJ2-3	-	TRBV27	-	TGTGCCAGCAGCCAAGGCCAGCGTATAGCCAGAGATACGCAGTATTTT	CASSQGQRIARDTQYF
TRBJ2-7	-	TRBV7-3	TRBD2	TGTGCCAGCAGCTTAGGATCAGGTGGGACTAGCCCGAACGAGCAGTACTTC	CASSLGSGGTSPNEQYF
TRBJ2-3	-	TRBV28	-	TGTGCCAGCAGTGGCATCGGTGGTACGCAGTATTTT	CASSGIGGTQYF
TRBJ1-2	-	TRBV19	-	TGTGCCAGTAAGGCGGATAACTATGGCTACACCTTC	CASKADNYGYTF
TRBJ2-6	-	TRBV27	-	TGTGCCAGCAGTATTAGAGGGGCCCCTTGGGGGGCCAACGTCCTGACTTTC	CASSIRGAPWGANVLTF
TRBJ2-5	-	TRBV7-7	TRBD2	TGTGCCAGCAGCCCGGGACTAGCGAAAGAGACCCAGTACTTC	CASSPGLAKETQYF
TRBJ1-2	-	TRBV6-1	TRBD1	TGTGCCAGCAGGATAAGAGGGGGCGCAGTCTATGGCTACACCTTC	CASRIRGGAVYGYTF
TRBJ1-1	-	TRBV18	TRBD1	TGTGCCAGCTCACCCCCTTGGTCAGGGGGCCGGACTGAAGCTTTCTTT	CASSPPWSGGRTEAFF
TRBJ2-3	-	TRBV2	-	TGTGCCAGCAGTGGAACTTCCAGGGATACGCAGTATTTT	CASSGTSRDTQYF
TRBJ1-1	-	TRBV21-1	-	TGTGCCAGCAGCAAAAAATTTGGAGGGCGCGGAGCTTTCTTT	CASSKKFGGRGAFF
TRBJ2-7	-	TRBV28	TRBD2	TGTGCCAGCAGCCCCCGACTAGCGCTGACCTACGAGCAGTACTTC	CASSPRLALTYEQYF
TRBJ2-1	-	TRBV9	TRBD2	TGTGCCAGCAGCGTAGCACTAGCGGGAGTTGGGGCCTCCTACAATGAGCAGTTCTTC	CASSVALAGVGASYNEQFF
TRBJ2-7	-	TRBV2	TRBD2	TGTGCCAGCAGTGACGGCGGGAGCTCCTACGAGCAGTACTTC	CASSDGGSSYEQYF
TRBJ2-2	-	TRBV6-1	TRBD1	TGTGCCACCCAACTTCAGGGGGCGTACGGGGAGCTGTTTTTT	CATQLQGAYGELFF
TRBJ2-5	-	TRBV2	-	TGTGCCAGCAGTGAAGCGAGATACCAAGAGACCCAGTACTTC	CASSEARYQETQYF
TRBJ1-1	-	TRBV6-5	TRBD1	TGTGTCATCCGGGGACAGGGTTACACTGAAGCTTTCTTT	CVIRGQGYTEAFF
TRBJ2-7	-	TRBV6-1	-	TGTGCCAGCAGTGAAGCCGACGTCTATGAGCAGTACTTC	CASSEADVYEQYF
TRBJ1-1	-	TRBV19	TRBD1	TGTGCCACTAATCGACAGACAGGGGTGGCTGAAGCTTTCTTT	CATNRQTGVAEAFF
TRBJ1-1	-	TRBV5-4	-	TGTGCCAGCAGCTTAAGCCAGACGAACACTGAAGCTTTCTTT	CASSLSQTNTEAFF
TRBJ2-3	once	TRBV7-6	TRBD2	TGTGCCAGCAGCTTTATAGCGGGAGAAGGAGATACGCAGTATTTT	CASSFIAGEGDTQYF
TRBJ1-2	-	TRBV9	-	TGTGCCAGCAGCCGACAATCCACCAACTATGGCTACACCTTC	CASSRQSTNYGYTF
TRBJ2-2	-	TRBV7-8	TRBD2	TGTGCCAGCAGCTACACGCTTCGGGGGGGATCCGGGGAGCTGTTTTTT	CASSYTLRGGSGELFF
TRBJ2-7	-	TRBV5-6	-	TGTGCCACTCGGCGTCTCAGGAACTACGAGCAGTACTTC	CATRRLRNYEQYF
TRBJ2-1	-	TRBV5-6	-	TGTGCCAGCAGCTTGGCGACAGGATTAGGTAATGAGCAGTTCTTC	CASSLATGLGNEQFF
TRBJ2-7	-	TRBV5-1	-	TGCGCCAGCAGCTTTCACGGGAGCTCCTACGAGCAGTACTTC	CASSFHGSSYEQYF
TRBJ2-3	-	TRBV11-1	-	TGTGCCAGCAGCGAACATTTAGATACGCAGTATTTT	CASSEHLDTQYF
TRBJ2-5	-	TRBV29-1	TRBD2	TGCAGCGTTGCTCTCGCGGGAGGGAAAGAGACCCAGTACTTC	CSVALAGGKETQYF
TRBJ2-7	-	TRBV7-2	-	TGTGCCAGCAGCACCCCTCACATGACCGAGCAGTACTTC	CASSTPHMTEQYF
TRBJ2-7	-	TRBV25-1	-	TGTGCCAGCAGTGACGGGTGGGTGAGCTCCTACGAGCAGTACTTC	CASSDGWVSSYEQYF
TRBJ1-5	-	TRBV6-1	-	TGTGCCAGCAGTGCCCCTGCGAGCAATCAGCCCCAGCATTTT	CASSAPASNQPQHF
TRBJ2-7	-	TRBV28	-	TGTGCCAGCAGGGAAACAGGGTTATCCGAGCAGTACTTC	CASRETGLSEQYF